These 24 T cell receptor beta chains came from one sample sequenced in a study of blood T cell repertoires in COVID-19. Repertoires were generated with immunoSEQ multiplex PCR, while TCRdb's copy carries only in-frame clones and drops some. The sample shows more than 250,000 clones, 90% of them seen only once. The sequenced material came from PBMCs or T cells enriched from blood (not recorded which). The source is a woman aged 18-35 years with acute COVID-19.

The genes are TRBV13 and TRBJ2-5, with 9 bases aligning to TRBD2. CDR3 length: 16 amino acids. V gave up 6 bases and J gave up 1 base; unmatched junction bases: 9. Per the germline V gene, CDR1 is PRHDT and CDR2 is FYEKMQ (reference sequence). The CDR3: CASSPRTAGGQETQYF. The CDR3 DNA reads TGTGCCAGCAGTCCCCGGACAGCGGGGGGCCAAGAGACCCAGTACTTC.

This clone occurred once. In DNA, the CDR3 is TGTGCCAGCAGCTCCAGAAACCCCCTAGTAGGCGATGAGCAGTTCTTC. Translating gives CASSSRNPLVGDEQFF. The chain has TRBV9 and TRBJ2-1; D is unclear. The germline V gene encodes CDR1 SGDLS and CDR2 YYNGEE. V lost 4 bases and J lost 8, with 22 bases in between. The CDR3 has 16 residues.

This sequence joins TRBV4-1 and TRBJ2-2; 7 nucleotides agree with TRBD1. The CDR3 has 15 amino acids. The germline V gene encodes CDR1 MGHRA and CDR2 YSYEKL. After removal of 2 bases from V and 4 bases from J, the junction contained 4 bases not matched to a gene. The CDR3 spells CASSQTDRVTGELFF. The CDR3 bases are TGCGCCAGCAGCCAAACCGACAGGGTCACCGGGGAGCTGTTTTTT.

This sequence joins TRBV27 and TRBJ2-2; 7 nucleotides align to TRBD2. This CDR3 comprises 16 residues. J lost 5 bases, V lost 3 bases, and 9 bases had no gene match. Per the germline V gene, CDR1 is MNHEY and CDR2 is SMNVEV (reference sequence). CDR3 bases: TGTGCCAGCAGTTTTGTGGGAGGGCCTGGAACCGGGGAGCTGTTTTTT. Its protein product is CASSFVGGPGTGELFF.

The chain links TRBV27 to TRBJ2-3, with TRBD2 matching over 8 bases. The V and J ends lost 3 bases and 1 base, in that order; junction bases with no gene match: 18. CDR1 is MNHEY, CDR2 SMNVEV, per germline (reference sequence). The CDR3 extends over 20 amino acids. The CDR3, as DNA: TGTGCCAGCAGTTTGTCTAGCGGGCGCCTGACCGCCCTCCGCACAGATACGCAGTATTTT. It translates to CASSLSSGRLTALRTDTQYF.

The chain joins TRBV3-1 (or the pseudogene TRBV3-2) to TRBJ1-2, with a possible D match to TRBD1 (6 bases). The germline V gene has CDR1 LGHDT and CDR2 YNNKEL (reference sequence). This CDR3 is 18 amino acids long. The germline V and J ends were trimmed by 0 bases and 2 bases, with 19 bases remaining between them. The CDR3 coding sequence is TGTGCCAGCAGCCAAGATTTGGGTTCCGGGGGGCTCAACTATGGCTACACCTTC. Translated: CASSQDLGSGGLNYGYTF.

As regards this clone: The same CDR3 can be traced to other DNA sequences in this sample. The chain links TRBV3-1 (or the pseudogene TRBV3-2) to TRBJ2-5, with 8 bases aligning to TRBD2. The junction had 3 bases not matched to a gene; V was cut back by 3 bases and J by 0 bases. CDR1 is LGHDT, CDR2 YNNKEL, per germline (reference sequence). The CDR3 sequence is 15 residues long. The CDR3 DNA reads as TGTGCCAGCAGCCAGGGCGGGGGGTACCAAGAGACCCAGTACTTC. Protein sequence: CASSQGGGYQETQYF.

The chain links TRBV27 to TRBJ1-5, with D uncertain. Trimming shortened V by 7 bases and J by 7 bases, and 11 bases separated the two germline ends. In germline, CDR1 is MNHEY, CDR2 SMNVEV (reference sequence). This CDR3 has 12 residues. The CDR3 protein is CASNTRGQPQHF. Here the CDR3 DNA reads TGTGCCAGCAACACCCGAGGCCAGCCCCAGCATTTT.

Only one count was recorded for this clone. V gene TRBV27 combines with J gene TRBJ1-6; 8 nucleotides agree with TRBD1. The CDR3 has 18 amino acids. The germline CDR1 and CDR2 sequences are MNHEY and SMNVEV (reference sequence). V was pared by 5 bases and J by 9 bases, with 18 bases of the junction left unmatched. CDR3 region: CASSPRQGTFPFRSPLHF. DNA for the CDR3: TGTGCCAGCAGTCCCCGACAGGGGACCTTCCCCTTTCGTTCACCCCTCCACTTT.

The rearrangement uses TRBV7-3 and TRBJ2-3; weak D call: TRBD2 (6 bases). The CDR3 has 14 residues. The germline V gene has CDR1 SGHTA and CDR2 FQGTGA. V was pared by 4 bases and J by 2 bases, with 10 bases between. The CDR3 protein is CASSSEGATDTQYF. CDR3 coding DNA: TGTGCCAGCAGCTCGGAGGGAGCCACAGATACGCAGTATTTT.

The chain combines TRBV4-2 with TRBJ1-1; D might be TRBD1 (6 bases). The CDR3 runs 15 residues. The germline V gene encodes CDR1 LGHNA and CDR2 YNFKEQ. V lost 1 base, J lost 9 bases, and 18 bases lay in between. CDR3 amino acids: CASSQGLEVGTQAFF. In DNA, the CDR3 is TGTGCCAGCAGCCAAGGTCTCGAAGTTGGGACACAAGCTTTCTTT.

This chain links TRBV6-2 or TRBV6-3 with TRBJ2-2; 9 nucleotides match TRBD1. Germline loops: CDR1 MNHEY, CDR2 SVGEGT. This CDR3 is built from 15 residues. J lost 5 bases, V lost 6 bases, and 7 bases had no gene match. The CDR3 loop reads CASSRGQGATGELFF. The DNA for the CDR3 is TGTGCCAGCAGCCGGGGACAGGGTGCGACCGGGGAGCTGTTTTTT.

This chain links TRBV29-1 with TRBJ1-2, with D possibly matching TRBD1 (5 bases). The CDR3 contains 13 residues. V lost 4 bases, J lost 4 bases, and 13 bases lay in between. Germline loops: CDR1 SQVTM, CDR2 ANQGSEA. The CDR3 region has the DNA TGCAGCGTTGGGGTGGGACTTGGCTATGGCTACACCTTC. Translated, it gives CSVGVGLGYGYTF.

On this clone itself: This sample includes further DNA sequences coding for the same CDR3. The chain couples TRBV5-1 to TRBJ2-1, with 9 bases lining up with TRBD2. Germline trimming cut 1 base from V and 2 bases from J; bases unmatched to any gene: 1. CDR3 length: 15 amino acids. Germline CDR1 SGHRS, CDR2 YFSETQ. CDR3 region: CASSLPSGAYNEQFF. The CDR3 DNA is TGCGCCAGCAGCTTGCCTAGCGGGGCCTACAATGAGCAGTTCTTC.

J is TRBJ2-1 and V is TRBV13; D is possibly TRBD1 (5 bases). Germline assignment: CDR1 PRHDT and CDR2 FYEKMQ (reference sequence). The CDR3 is 14 residues long. The V end was cut by 5 bases, the J end by 4 bases, with 12 bases between. This CDR3 reads CASSPIDSYNEQFF. CDR3 bases: TGTGCCAGCAGCCCTATAGACAGTTACAATGAGCAGTTCTTC. The full variable domain, with the rest looked up from reference TRBV13 and TRBJ2-1, is AAGVIQSPRHLIKEKRETATLKCYPIPRHDTVYWYQQGPGQDPQFLISFYEKMQSDKGSIPDRFSAQQFSDYHSELNMSSLELGDSALYFCASSPIDSYNEQFFGPGTRLTVL.

The rearrangement joins TRBV24-1 to TRBJ2-2, with D perhaps matching TRBD1 (5 bases). Germline CDR1 reads KGHDR; CDR2 reads SFDVKD. The CDR3 length is 14 residues. V was cut by 7 bases and J by 4 bases, with 12 bases left in between. CDR3 protein: CATRDHRPTGELFF. CDR3 nucleotide sequence: TGTGCCACCAGAGACCACAGGCCCACCGGGGAGCTGTTTTTT.

The genes are TRBV12-5 and TRBJ2-1, with D possibly being TRBD1 (8 bases). This CDR3 has 17 amino acids. The germline gives CDR1 LGHNT, CDR2 FRNRAP. Trimming shortened V by 1 base and J by 5 bases, and 18 bases separated the two germline ends. The CDR3: CASGLDATGGADNEQFF. CDR3 nucleotides: TGTGCTAGTGGTTTGGATGCCACAGGGGGGGCGGACAATGAGCAGTTCTTC.

This clone showed up just a few times. The V call is TRBV27, the J call TRBJ1-1; the D is unclear. V was trimmed by 0 bases and J by 3 bases, leaving 5 bases between them. The CDR3 totals 13 residues. Germline V gene lookup returns CDR1 MNHEY and CDR2 SMNVEV (reference sequence). The CDR3 nucleotides are TGTGCCAGCAGTTTATCGTTAGACACTGAAGCTTTCTTT. Residues: CASSLSLDTEAFF.

The CDR3 spells CASSLATSGKAYNEQFF. CDR3 sequence (DNA): TGTGCCAGCAGCTTAGCGACTAGCGGGAAGGCTTACAATGAGCAGTTCTTC. V is TRBV7-9 and J is TRBJ2-1, with 11 bases fitting TRBD2. Germline loops: CDR1 SEHNR, CDR2 FQNEAQ (reference sequence). The V segment lost 0 bases and the J segment 4 bases; nucleotides outside the gene matches: 5. This CDR3 has 17 amino acids. The variable domain in full, with the rest retrieved from reference TRBV7-9 and TRBJ2-1, is DTGVSQNPRHKITKRGQNVTFRCDPISEHNRLYWYRQTLGQGPEFLTYFQNEAQLEKSRLLSDRFSAERPKGSFSTLEIQRTEQGDSAMYLCASSLATSGKAYNEQFFGPGTRLTVL.

This chain joins TRBV19 and TRBJ1-5; 8 bases line up with TRBD1. The junction had 4 bases not matched to a gene; V was cut back by 3 bases and J by 0 bases. The CDR3 length is 16 residues. Looked up from germline, CDR1 is LNHDA and CDR2 is SQIVND (reference sequence). CDR3 nucleotide sequence: TGTGCCAGTAGTATGTGGACAGGGTATAGCAATCAGCCCCAGCATTTT. This sequence encodes CASSMWTGYSNQPQHF.

The chain joins TRBV6-1 to TRBJ1-2; D not resolved. The V end was cut by 2 bases, the J end by 2 bases, with 9 bases between. The CDR3 has 14 residues. The germline gives CDR1 MNHNS, CDR2 SASEGT. The chain's CDR3 is CASSEPGLNYGYTF. The CDR3 bases are TGTGCCAGCAGTGAACCAGGCCTCAACTATGGCTACACCTTC.

This chain links TRBV28 with TRBJ2-3; D is uncertain. Germline CDR1 reads MDHEN; CDR2 reads SYDVKM. Deletions cut 2 bases from V and 2 bases from J, with 5 bases between. The CDR3 is 13 amino acids. CDR3 nucleotides: TGTGCCAGCAGTTTAGCTACCACAGATACGCAGTATTTT. The encoded protein is CASSLATTDTQYF.

The chain joins TRBV9 to TRBJ1-2, with D possibly being TRBD1 (6 bases). With 0 bases removed from V and 3 bases from J, the gap between germline ends came to 18 bases. The CDR3 covers 17 residues. The germline V gene encodes CDR1 SGDLS and CDR2 YYNGEE. The CDR3 protein is CASSVASGGAWYYGYTF. As DNA, the CDR3 is TGTGCCAGCAGCGTAGCTTCGGGGGGCGCGTGGTACTATGGCTACACCTTC. The complete variable domain, with remaining parts taken from reference TRBV9 and TRBJ1-2, reads DSGVTQTPKHLITATGQRVTLRCSPRSGDLSVYWYQQSLDQGLQFLIQYYNGEERAKGNILERFSAQQFPDLHSELNLSSLELGDSALYFCASSVASGGAWYYGYTFGSGTRLTVV.

The chain recombines TRBV10-2 with TRBJ2-7, with a tentative D call TRBD1 (5 bases). CDR3 length: 13 residues. The germline V and J ends were trimmed by 3 bases and 2 bases, with 8 bases remaining between them. Germline-derived CDR1 and CDR2 are WSHSY and SAAADI. The CDR3 DNA reads as TGCGCCAGCAGTGAAACAGGTCCCTACGAGCAGTACTTC. Amino acid sequence: CASSETGPYEQYF.